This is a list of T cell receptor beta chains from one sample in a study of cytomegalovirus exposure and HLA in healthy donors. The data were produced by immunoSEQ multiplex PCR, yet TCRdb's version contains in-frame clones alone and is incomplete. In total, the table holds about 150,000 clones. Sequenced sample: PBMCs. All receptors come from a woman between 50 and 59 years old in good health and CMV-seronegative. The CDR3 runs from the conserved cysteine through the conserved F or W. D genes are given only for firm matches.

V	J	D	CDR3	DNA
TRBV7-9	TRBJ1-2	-	CASRSTPSYGYTF	TGTGCCAGCAGGTCGACACCGAGCTATGGCTACACCTTC
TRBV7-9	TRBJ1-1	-	CASSLKNTEAFF	TGTGCCAGCAGCCTTAAAAACACTGAAGCTTTCTTT
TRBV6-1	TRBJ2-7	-	CASGPNPYEQYF	TGTGCCAGCGGGCCTAACCCCTACGAGCAGTACTTC
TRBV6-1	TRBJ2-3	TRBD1	CASSGTGLETDTQYF	TGTGCCAGCAGTGGGACAGGTCTCGAGACAGATACGCAGTATTTT
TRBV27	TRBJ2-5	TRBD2	CATSKGQLAGGGETQYF	TGTGCCACCTCTAAGGGCCAACTAGCGGGAGGAGGGGAGACCCAGTACTTC
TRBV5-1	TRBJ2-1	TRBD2	CASSPDGGRAANEQFF	TGCGCCAGCAGCCCGGATGGCGGGAGGGCCGCGAATGAGCAGTTCTTC
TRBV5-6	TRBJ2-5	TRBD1	CASSSDRGRTETQYF	TGTGCCAGCAGCTCGGACAGGGGGAGGACAGAGACCCAGTACTTC
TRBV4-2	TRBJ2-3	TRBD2	CASSQISGVTDTQYF	TGTGCCAGCAGCCAAATTAGCGGGGTCACAGATACGCAGTATTTT
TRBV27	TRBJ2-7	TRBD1	CASTRGPLYEQYF	TGTGCCAGCACGAGGGGGCCCCTGTACGAGCAGTACTTC
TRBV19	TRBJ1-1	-	CASSIQRGYTEAFF	TGTGCCAGTAGTATTCAGAGGGGGTACACTGAAGCTTTCTTT
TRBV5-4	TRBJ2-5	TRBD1	CASNSPGTEETQYF	TGTGCCAGCAACTCACCCGGGACAGAAGAGACCCAGTACTTC
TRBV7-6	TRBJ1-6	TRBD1	CASSLRGGANNSPLHF	TGTGCCAGCAGCTTAAGAGGGGGCGCAAACAATTCACCCCTCCACTTT
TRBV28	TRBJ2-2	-	CASREDTANTGELFF	TGTGCCAGCAGGGAAGACACAGCGAACACCGGGGAGCTGTTTTTT
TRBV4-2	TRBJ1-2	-	CASSQDLRGFGYGYTF	TGTGCCAGCAGCCAAGATTTAAGGGGATTTGGCTATGGCTACACCTTC
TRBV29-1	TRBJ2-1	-	CSVASSSYNEQFF	TGCAGCGTTGCTTCGAGCTCCTACAATGAGCAGTTCTTC
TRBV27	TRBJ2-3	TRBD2	CASIPASGGSDTQYF	TGTGCCAGCATCCCAGCTAGCGGGGGTTCAGATACGCAGTATTTT
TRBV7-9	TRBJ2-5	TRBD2	CASSPGLAGLQETQYF	TGTGCCAGCAGCCCCGGACTAGCGGGATTACAAGAGACCCAGTACTTC
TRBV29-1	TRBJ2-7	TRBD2	CSVASGRAHEQYF	TGCAGCGTTGCGTCAGGGAGGGCTCACGAGCAGTACTTC
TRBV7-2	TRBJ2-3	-	CASSLTVLVADTQYF	TGTGCCAGCAGCTTAACCGTACTAGTTGCAGATACGCAGTATTTT
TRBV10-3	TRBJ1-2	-	CAISVEDSHRYGYTF	TGTGCCATCAGTGTTGAGGACAGCCATCGATATGGCTACACCTTC
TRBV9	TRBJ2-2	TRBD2	CASSVMGGGLDTGELFF	TGTGCCAGCAGCGTAATGGGCGGGGGGTTAGACACCGGGGAGCTGTTTTTT
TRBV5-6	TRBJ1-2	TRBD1	CASSPGQTYGYTF	TGTGCCAGCAGCCCGGGACAGACTTATGGCTACACCTTC
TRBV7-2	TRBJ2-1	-	CASSYRASSYNEQFF	TGTGCCAGCAGCTACAGGGCAAGTTCCTACAATGAGCAGTTCTTC
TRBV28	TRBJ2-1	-	CASSLWLSGDNEQFF	TGTGCCAGCAGTTTATGGCTGTCGGGGGACAATGAGCAGTTCTTC
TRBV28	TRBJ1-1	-	CASTSGQVAFF	TGTGCCAGCACCTCGGGACAAGTAGCTTTCTTT
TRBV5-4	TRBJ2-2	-	CASSFGGGQNTGELFF	TGTGCCAGCAGCTTCGGTGGGGGCCAGAACACCGGGGAGCTGTTTTTT
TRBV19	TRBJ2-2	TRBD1	CASKGTGGAGELFF	TGTGCCAGCAAAGGGACAGGGGGCGCCGGGGAGCTGTTTTTT
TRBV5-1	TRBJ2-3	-	CASSPFGQGGDTQYF	TGCGCCAGCAGCCCATTTGGGCAGGGTGGAGATACGCAGTATTTT
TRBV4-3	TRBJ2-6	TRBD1	CASSQVYRGPGANVLTF	TGCGCCAGCAGCCAAGTCTACAGGGGACCGGGGGCCAACGTCCTGACTTTC
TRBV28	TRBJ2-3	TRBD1	CASSLLGQGAEDTQYF	TGTGCCAGCAGTTTATTGGGACAGGGGGCAGAAGATACGCAGTATTTT
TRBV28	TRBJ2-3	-	CASSTTETVTSTDTQYF	TGTGCCAGCAGTACCACCGAGACAGTGACTAGCACAGATACGCAGTATTTT
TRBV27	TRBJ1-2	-	CASKQGGGYGYTF	TGTGCCAGCAAACAGGGTGGTGGCTATGGCTACACCTTC
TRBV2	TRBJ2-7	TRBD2	CASRAGLAPSYEQYF	TGTGCCAGCAGGGCAGGACTAGCTCCCTCCTACGAGCAGTACTTC
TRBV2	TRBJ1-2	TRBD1	CASSGQGHGYTF	TGTGCCAGCAGTGGACAGGGCCATGGCTACACCTTC
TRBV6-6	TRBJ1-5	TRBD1	CASSTQGVSNQPQHF	TGTGCCAGCAGCACTCAGGGGGTGAGCAATCAGCCCCAGCATTTT
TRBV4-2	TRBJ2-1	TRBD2	CASSRGLAGFNEQFF	TGTGCCAGCAGCCGGGGTTTAGCGGGATTCAATGAGCAGTTCTTC
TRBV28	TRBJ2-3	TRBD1	CASSNPSQGSDTQYF	TGTGCCAGCAGCAATCCCTCACAGGGGTCGGATACGCAGTATTTT
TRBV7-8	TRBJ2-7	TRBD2	CASSRESGGASYEQYF	TGTGCCAGCAGCCGGGAAAGCGGGGGGGCATCCTACGAGCAGTACTTC
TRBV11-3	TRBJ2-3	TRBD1	CASSFGTGAFTDTQYF	TGTGCCAGCAGCTTCGGGACAGGGGCCTTCACAGATACGCAGTATTTT
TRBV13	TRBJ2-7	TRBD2	CASSLVGASGGQTEQYF	TGTGCCAGCAGCTTAGTCGGGGCTAGCGGGGGCCAAACGGAGCAGTACTTC
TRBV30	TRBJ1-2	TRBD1	CAWRPGRGLSNRYGYTF	TGTGCCTGGAGACCCGGCAGGGGGCTATCGAATCGGTATGGCTACACCTTC